One and the same sample provided the 28 T cell receptor beta chains below, sequenced in a study of blood T cell repertoires in COVID-19. Sequencing was performed with immunoSEQ multiplex PCR; in TCRdb, only in-frame clones are kept and a portion is missing. The sample records about 220,000 clones, 87% being singletons. The specimen was peripheral blood. These receptors originate from a man in his forties or fifties with active or convalescent COVID-19.

The CDR3 region is CAWSVLSYSGGATEAFF. CDR3 sequence (DNA): TGTGCCTGGAGTGTACTTAGTTATAGTGGTGGGGCCACTGAAGCTTTCTTT. The chain couples TRBV30 to TRBJ1-1; possible D gene TRBD1, 5 bases. The germline CDR1 and CDR2 sequences are GTSNPN and SVGIG (reference sequence). V gave up 0 bases and J gave up 4 bases, with 21 bases separating them. The CDR3 extends over 17 amino acids.

This rearrangement joins TRBV5-1 to TRBJ2-7, with 10 bases aligning to TRBD1. The germline V gene encodes CDR1 SGHRS and CDR2 YFSETQ. The junction had 7 bases not matched to a gene; V was cut back by 7 bases and J by 3 bases. CDR3 size: 14 residues. CDR3 residues: CASGARTGGYEQYF. CDR3 DNA: TGCGCCAGCGGGGCCCGGACAGGGGGCTACGAGCAGTACTTC.

This clone has only one observation. CDR3 amino acids: CASSPYTGELFF. CDR3 bases: TGTGCCAGCTCACCCTACACCGGGGAGCTGTTTTTT. This chain joins TRBV18 and TRBJ2-2; D gene uncertain. V lost 3 bases, J lost 3 bases, and 2 bases lay in between. The CDR3 extends over 12 amino acids. CDR1 is KGHSH and CDR2 is LQKENI in the germline V gene.

The rearrangement uses TRBV5-4 and TRBJ1-6, with unresolved D. Trimming took off 3 bases at V and 0 bases at J, with 7 bases between the two ends. The CDR3 is 15 amino acids. Germline assignment: CDR1 SGHNT and CDR2 YYREEE (reference sequence). In nucleotides, the CDR3 is TGTGCCAGCAGCTACCTAAGCTCCTATAATTCACCCCTCCACTTT. This codes for CASSYLSSYNSPLHF. Supplemented by reference TRBV5-4 and TRBJ1-6, the full variable domain reads ETGVTQSPTHLIKTRGQQVTLRCSSQSGHNTVSWYQQALGQGPQFIFQYYREEENGRGNFPPRFSGLQFPNYSSELNVNALELDDSALYLCASSYLSSYNSPLHFGNGTRLTVT.

V is TRBV9 and J is TRBJ2-5; 11 positions agree with TRBD2. J was trimmed by 2 bases and V by 4 bases; bases with no gene match: 10. The CDR3 runs 17 residues. Per germline, CDR1 SGDLS and CDR2 YYNGEE. CDR3 sequence reads: CASSPLLAGEGQETQYF. CDR3 nucleotides: TGTGCCAGCAGCCCCCTACTAGCGGGAGAGGGGCAAGAGACCCAGTACTTC.

The chain joins TRBV27 to TRBJ1-2; 8 bases are a match to TRBD1. V lost 3 bases to trimming and J lost 8 bases; unmatched junction nucleotides: 8. Germline-derived CDR1 and CDR2 are MNHEY and SMNVEV (reference sequence). The CDR3 has 14 residues. Written as DNA, the CDR3 is TGTGCCAGCAGTTTCCACCAACAGGGGGTGGGCTACACCTTC. Translating it yields CASSFHQQGVGYTF.

Comment on this clone: This sample also contains other DNA sequences that code for the same CDR3. The rearrangement uses TRBV11-3 and TRBJ1-1; no clear D gene. The V end lost 1 base, the J end lost 5 bases, and 8 bases lay between the germline ends. Germline CDR1 and CDR2: SGHNT and YENEEA. The CDR3 is made up of 13 amino acids. CDR3 region: CASSLVGGTEAFF. CDR3 DNA sequence: TGTGCCAGCAGCTTAGTAGGAGGAACTGAAGCTTTCTTT. Drawing the rest from reference TRBV11-3 and TRBJ1-1, the complete variable domain is EAGVVQSPRYKIIEKKQPVAFWCNPISGHNTLYWYLQNLGQGPELLIRYENEEAVDDSQLPKDRFSAERLKGVDSTLKIQPAELGDSAVYLCASSLVGGTEAFFGQGTRLTVV.

The chain joins TRBV12-1 to TRBJ2-5; the D call in the table, TRBD2, was not verified against the DNA. TRBV12-1 is shown as a pseudogene. The CDR3 totals 12 residues. CDR3 region: CASSLDFKTQYF. CDR3 nucleotides: TGTGCCAGCAGCTTGGACTTCAAGACCCAGTACTTC.

This sequence joins TRBV2 and TRBJ1-2; tentatively, D is TRBD1 (6 bases). V dropped 3 bases and J dropped 3 bases, with 14 bases sitting between them. The germline V gene encodes CDR1 SNHLY and CDR2 FYNNEI. This CDR3 comprises 15 residues. CDR3 nucleotides: TGTGCCAGCAGTGAGTCGGGGGGCTTGTACTATGGCTACACCTTC. This sequence encodes CASSESGGLYYGYTF. The full variable domain, with the rest looked up from reference TRBV2 and TRBJ1-2, is EPEVTQTPSHQVTQMGQEVILRCVPISNHLYFYWYRQILGQKVEFLVSFYNNEISEKSEIFDDQFSVERPDGSNFTLKIRSTKLEDSAMYFCASSESGGLYYGYTFGSGTRLTVV.

This sequence joins TRBV20-1 and TRBJ1-2; tentatively, D is TRBD1 (6 bases). V was shortened by 3 bases and J by 5 bases, with 13 bases between the two germline ends. This CDR3 contains 13 residues. The germline V gene has CDR1 DFQATT and CDR2 SNEGSKA (reference sequence). This chain's CDR3 is CSASRGHLYGYTF. Here the CDR3 DNA reads TGCAGTGCTAGTCGGGGACACCTATATGGCTACACCTTC.

The chain uses TRBV6-5 and TRBJ1-1; 7 bases map to TRBD1. Trimming at V came to 6 bases and at J to 5 bases, leaving 12 bases not matched to a gene. Germline V gene data show CDR1 as MNHEY and CDR2 as SVGAGI. The CDR3 runs to 15 residues. In DNA, the CDR3 is TGTGCCAGCAGAGGAATACAGGGGCCAGGTACTGAAGCTTTCTTT. It is translated as CASRGIQGPGTEAFF.

The rearrangement uses TRBV5-1 and TRBJ2-1, with 10 bases that match TRBD1. Germline assignment: CDR1 SGHRS and CDR2 YFSETQ. V shed 4 bases and J 10 bases; nucleotides not matched to a gene: 11. This CDR3 has 15 residues. The DNA of the CDR3 is TGCGCCAGCAGCGGGGCCGGGACAGGGGAGAGGGAGCAGTTCTTC. Protein sequence: CASSGAGTGEREQFF.

CDR3 amino acids: CASVNAGTGAPLLNQPQHF. The CDR3 DNA follows: TGTGCCAGCGTCAACGCCGGGACAGGGGCTCCCCTCCTTAATCAGCCCCAGCATTTT. The V gene is TRBV2, the J gene TRBJ1-5; 10 bases are shared with TRBD1. In germline, CDR1 is SNHLY, CDR2 FYNNEI. The CDR3 spans 19 residues. With 8 bases clipped from V and 4 bases from J, the junction kept 20 bases outside the gene matches.

The V and J genes are TRBV9 and TRBJ2-5; 11 bases align to TRBD2. The V gene end was trimmed by 2 bases and the J gene end by 4 bases; junction bases not matched to a gene: 7. Germline-derived CDR1 and CDR2 are SGDLS and YYNGEE. The CDR3 length is 16 residues. The CDR3 coding sequence is TGTGCCAGCAGCGTCGGACTAGCGGGTAGATCAGAGACCCAGTACTTC. Translation: CASSVGLAGRSETQYF.

This clone was counted once. The chain combines TRBV19 with TRBJ1-5; TRBD1 is a possible D gene (5 bases). CDR3 size: 16 residues. Between the trimmed V and J ends, which lost 7 bases and 3 bases, there was a span of 19 bases. Germline loops: CDR1 LNHDA, CDR2 SQIVND (reference sequence). Here the CDR3 reads CASTKIAQGPNQPQHF. CDR3 nucleotides: TGTGCCAGTACCAAAATCGCCCAGGGTCCCAATCAGCCCCAGCATTTT.

V and J are TRBV27 and TRBJ2-3, with no clear D. The ends were cut back, 3 bases at V and 2 bases at J, with 6 bases in the middle. The CDR3 has 13 amino acids. Germline loops: CDR1 MNHEY, CDR2 SMNVEV (reference sequence). This chain's CDR3 is CASSFPNTDTQYF. The CDR3 coding sequence is TGTGCCAGCAGTTTCCCCAACACAGATACGCAGTATTTT.

As DNA, the CDR3 is TGCAGCGCCGAGGGGGATTCCACAGATACGCAGTATTTT. Translated, it gives CSAEGDSTDTQYF. This chain uses TRBV29-1 with TRBJ2-3; tentatively, D is TRBD1 (6 bases). Trimming left V 7 bases short and J 2 bases short, with 13 bases between. Germline CDR1 and CDR2: SQVTM and ANQGSEA. The CDR3 runs 13 residues.

The rearrangement uses TRBV11-2 and TRBJ1-1; 7 nucleotides match TRBD1. Trimming removed 6 bases from V and 8 bases from J; junction bases left unmatched: 3. This CDR3 contains 11 residues. CDR1 is SGHAT, CDR2 FQNNGV, per germline. The CDR3 is CASRTGTEAFF. CDR3 sequence (DNA): TGTGCCAGCAGGACAGGGACAGAAGCTTTCTTT.

J is TRBJ2-3 and V is TRBV28; 8 bases map to TRBD2. The CDR3 consists of 15 residues. Losses at the gene ends were 6 bases for V and 1 base for J; bases not matched to a gene: 6. From germline, CDR1 is MDHEN and CDR2 SYDVKM. The CDR3 here is CASRPGGEGTDTQYF. The CDR3, as DNA: TGTGCCAGCAGGCCCGGGGGGGAGGGCACAGATACGCAGTATTTT.

This chain joins TRBV2 and TRBJ2-1, with D unclear. Germline loops: CDR1 SNHLY, CDR2 FYNNEI. The CDR3 is made up of 12 amino acids. Trimming pared 8 bases from V and 9 bases from J, leaving 14 bases between. CDR3 in DNA: TGTGCCAGCGGCTTTATTTTTTCTGAGCAGTTCTTC. It translates to CASGFIFSEQFF.

This clone has just a few counts. This chain uses TRBV29-1 with TRBJ1-2; D gene uncertain. Looked up from germline, CDR1 is SQVTM and CDR2 is ANQGSEA. This CDR3 comprises 13 residues. V lost 0 bases and J 8 bases, leaving 13 bases between the germline ends. The CDR3 sequence is CSVEERGKEGYTF. The CDR3 nucleotides are TGCAGCGTTGAAGAGCGAGGTAAAGAGGGCTACACCTTC.

The V call is TRBV29-1, the J call TRBJ1-5; 9 positions match TRBD1. Germline V gene data show CDR1 as SQVTM and CDR2 as ANQGSEA. This CDR3 has 13 residues. Trimming cost V 7 bases and J 6 bases; bases outside gene matches: 7. CDR3 sequence: CSALGGQGQPQHF. For the CDR3, the DNA is TGCAGCGCTCTAGGGGGACAGGGTCAGCCCCAGCATTTT.

The chain joins TRBV11-2 to TRBJ2-3; TRBD2 matches at 8 bases. V lost 8 bases, J lost 3 bases, and 13 bases stayed unmatched. Germline V CDR1 and CDR2: SGHAT, FQNNGV. This CDR3 has 16 amino acids. The CDR3 loop is CASGLSGTRSTDTQYF. CDR3 coding DNA: TGTGCCAGCGGTTTATCCGGGACTAGAAGTACAGATACGCAGTATTTT.

This chain links TRBV2 with TRBJ1-4, with 8 bases identical to TRBD1. Germline V gene sequence: CDR1 SNHLY, CDR2 FYNNEI. The CDR3 loop spans 14 amino acids. The V segment lost 6 bases and the J segment 8 bases; nucleotides outside the gene matches: 8. This CDR3 is CASSSQGGSEKLFF. CDR3 sequence (DNA): TGTGCCAGCAGCTCACAGGGGGGGTCAGAAAAACTGTTTTTT.

V gene TRBV28 combines with J gene TRBJ1-1, with a weak D call TRBD1 (6 bases). CDR1 is MDHEN, CDR2 SYDVKM, per germline. This CDR3 spans 13 amino acids. V dropped 6 bases and J dropped 7 bases, with 15 bases sitting between them. The CDR3 DNA follows: TGTGCCAGCAGCACCGGGACACCCTTTGAAGCTTTCTTT. This encodes CASSTGTPFEAFF.

The CDR3 coding sequence is TGTGCCAGCAGGACAGGGGTCTCCGAGCAGTACTTC. The encoded protein is CASRTGVSEQYF. The J gene is TRBJ2-7, the V gene TRBV27, with 8 bases that match TRBD1. V lost 6 bases, J lost 6 bases, and 4 bases stayed unmatched. Germline-derived CDR1 and CDR2 are MNHEY and SMNVEV (reference sequence). CDR3 length equals 12 residues.

This chain joins TRBV28 and TRBJ2-1; D is ambiguous. CDR3 length: 11 residues. Trimming shortened V by 6 bases and J by 6 bases, and 6 bases separated the two germline ends. The germline CDR1 and CDR2 sequences are MDHEN and SYDVKM. In DNA, the CDR3 is TGTGCCAGCAGATCTAGCAATGAGCAGTTCTTC. Its translation: CASRSSNEQFF.

The chain links TRBV15 to TRBJ1-5, with 8 nucleotides matching TRBD1. Germline values: CDR1 LNHNV, CDR2 YYDKDF (reference sequence). Losses at the gene ends were 3 bases for V and 2 bases for J; bases not matched to a gene: 6. CDR3 size: 16 residues. CDR3 loop: CATSRDRVSGNQPQHF. In nucleotides, the CDR3 is TGTGCCACCAGCAGGGACAGGGTTTCGGGCAATCAGCCCCAGCATTTT.